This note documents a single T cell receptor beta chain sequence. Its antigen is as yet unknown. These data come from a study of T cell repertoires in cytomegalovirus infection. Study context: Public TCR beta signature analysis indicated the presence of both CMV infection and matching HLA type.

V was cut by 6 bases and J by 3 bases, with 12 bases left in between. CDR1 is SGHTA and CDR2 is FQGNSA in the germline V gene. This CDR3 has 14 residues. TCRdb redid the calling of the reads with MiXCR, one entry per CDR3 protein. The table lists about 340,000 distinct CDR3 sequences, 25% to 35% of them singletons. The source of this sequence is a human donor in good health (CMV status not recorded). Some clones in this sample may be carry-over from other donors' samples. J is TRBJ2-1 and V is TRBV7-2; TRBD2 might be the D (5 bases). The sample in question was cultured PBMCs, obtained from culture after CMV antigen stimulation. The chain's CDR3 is CASRPNRGYNEQFF. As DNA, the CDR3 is TGTGCCAGCAGACCGAATCGGGGCTACAATGAGCAGTTCTTC.